This TCR beta chain comes out of a study of control samples from healthy donors and cancer patients (dated by TCRdb to 2018 to 2020). Library construction relied on the immunoSEQ multiplex PCR assay. The table comes from immuneACCESS by way of TCRdb, which keeps in-frame sequences with V and J called. Part of the clones is missing from these tables; in studies checked, under half for an unresolved V gene and the rest for unknown reasons. Recorded for this sample are some 120,000 clones; around 87% of them occurred a single time. The top ten clones comprise about 3% of the sample. The germline ends are 19 bases apart after V is trimmed by 5 bases and J by 0 bases. Per the germline V gene, SGHTA is the CDR1 and FQGNSA is the CDR2. Reading from cysteine to phenylalanine, the CDR3 counts 18 amino acids. The read is trimmed to its CDR3 DNA, 54 bases read in frame from base 1. About this clone itself: The specificity of this receptor is unknown. Per-base qualities were not stored, and no clone one base away is much larger.

The receptor comes from a man aged 60 to 75 in good health. The sequencing sample was made of blood. This receptor chain uses TRBV7-2 and TRBJ2-2; TRBD1 is perhaps the D gene, given 6 matching bases. The CDR3 region: CASSLMALGAANTGELFF. The base sequence is TGTGCCAGCAGCCTAATGGCCTTGGGGGCCGCGAACACCGGGGAGCTGTTTTTT.